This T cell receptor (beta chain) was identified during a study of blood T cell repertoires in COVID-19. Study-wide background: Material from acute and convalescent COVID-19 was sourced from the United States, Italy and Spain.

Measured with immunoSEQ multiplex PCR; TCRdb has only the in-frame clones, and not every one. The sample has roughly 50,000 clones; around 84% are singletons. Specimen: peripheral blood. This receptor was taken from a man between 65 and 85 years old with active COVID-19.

CDR3 sequence (DNA): TGTGCCAGCAGCAAAAGCGGGGGGGCCTACAATGAGCAGTTCTTC. Its translation: CASSKSGGAYNEQFF. The chain has TRBV5-4 and TRBJ2-1, with 10 bases matching TRBD2. J lost 2 bases, V lost 4 bases, and 3 bases had no gene match. The germline V gene has CDR1 SGHNT and CDR2 YYREEE (reference sequence). The CDR3 consists of 15 residues.